Each of the 20 T cell receptor beta chains below was sequenced from the same sample in a study of shared clonotypes between healthy human individuals. Assay used: immunoSEQ multiplex PCR; TCRdb lists only in-frame clones, some missing. The sample yields 550,000 to 800,000 clones, less than 95% seen once. The sequenced sample consisted of memory CD8+ T cells from PBMCs. Subset reported: CD45RO+ cells pooled with CCR7-negative TemRA cells. Source of these receptors: a young man in good health. Some clones in this sample may be carry-over from other donors' samples.

CDR3 bases: TGTGCCAGCAGCCAAGTCTTAGAAACAGTCGCCTACGAGCAGTACTTC. This gives the protein CASSQVLETVAYEQYF. The V call is TRBV4-2, the J call TRBJ2-5; D gene ambiguous. The DNA end lines up better with TRBJ2-7; the J call may be wrong. From germline, CDR1 is LGHNA and CDR2 YNFKEQ. This CDR3 contains 16 residues.

The chain employs TRBV25-1 and TRBJ1-1; D gene ambiguous. V shed 1 base and J shed 2 bases, with 8 bases lying between them. The CDR3 is 14 residues long. The germline V gene encodes CDR1 MGHDK and CDR2 SYGVNS. The CDR3 reads CASSELDPNTEAFF. DNA of the CDR3: TGTGCCAGCAGTGAATTAGACCCTAACACTGAAGCTTTCTTT.

The V and J genes are TRBV27 and TRBJ2-7; no firm D call. Per the germline V gene, CDR1 is MNHEY and CDR2 is SMNVEV (reference sequence). CDR3 length: 12 residues. V dropped 6 bases and J dropped 3 bases, with 9 bases sitting between them. The CDR3 reads CASSSRSYEQYF. DNA for the CDR3: TGTGCCAGCAGCTCCCGCAGCTACGAGCAGTACTTC.

The genes are TRBV9 and TRBJ2-2; 11 nucleotides agree with TRBD2. V gave up 3 bases and J gave up 7 bases; unmatched junction bases: 5. CDR1 and CDR2 (germline): SGDLS, YYNGEE. The CDR3 spans 15 residues. The CDR3 nucleotides read TGTGCCAGCAGCGCTCTAGCGGGAGGACTCGGGGAGCTGTTTTTT. The encoded protein is CASSALAGGLGELFF.

The V gene is TRBV21-1, the J gene TRBJ1-2; TRBD1 was called by the table and not checked on the DNA. TRBV21-1 is flagged as a pseudogene. The CDR3 loop spans 11 amino acids. The CDR3 here is CASRASYGYTF. The CDR3 nucleotides are TGTGCCAGCAGGGCTTCTTATGGCTACACCTTC.

V is TRBV11-3 and J is TRBJ2-1; 7 bases fit TRBD2. V lost 0 bases and J lost 4; bases outside the gene matches: 9. Germline CDR1 SGHNT, CDR2 YENEEA. The CDR3 consists of 17 residues. CDR3 protein: CASSLDRGGGPYNEQFF. Written as DNA, the CDR3 is TGTGCCAGCAGCTTAGACCGGGGCGGGGGACCTTACAATGAGCAGTTCTTC.

This chain uses TRBV4-1 with TRBJ1-1; the D gene is possibly TRBD1 (5 bases). Germline V CDR1 and CDR2: MGHRA, YSYEKL. The CDR3 has 14 amino acids. V dropped 4 bases and J dropped 1 base, with 10 bases sitting between them. CDR3 sequence (DNA): TGCGCCAGCAGCCCGGGACTCCGGAACACTGAAGCTTTCTTT. Translation gives CASSPGLRNTEAFF.

The chain recombines TRBV18 with TRBJ2-3, with 7 bases lining up with TRBD1. With V trimmed by 3 bases and J by 2 bases, 2 bases remained unmatched. Germline V CDR1 and CDR2: KGHSH, LQKENI. The CDR3 contains 14 residues. CDR3 DNA: TGTGCCAGCTCACCGGACAGGAACACAGATACGCAGTATTTT. It translates to CASSPDRNTDTQYF.

For this clone: The sample holds other DNA sequences that translate to the same CDR3. J is TRBJ2-7 and V is TRBV11-2; the D gene is possibly TRBD2 (6 bases). Germline CDR1 and CDR2: SGHAT and FQNNGV. Trimming left V 5 bases short and J 3 bases short, with 11 bases between. This CDR3 spans 13 amino acids. The CDR3 region has the DNA TGTGCCAGCAGCCTCCGGACTATCTACGAGCAGTACTTC. It codes for CASSLRTIYEQYF.

This CDR3 reads CASSSRGQQSYEQYF. DNA for the CDR3: TGTGCCAGCAGCTCCCGGGGACAGCAGTCCTACGAGCAGTACTTC. The chain couples TRBV7-2 to TRBJ2-7; 7 bases fit TRBD1. The CDR3 has 15 residues. V shed 4 bases and J 1 base; nucleotides not matched to a gene: 7. Germline assignment: CDR1 SGHTA and CDR2 FQGNSA.

Written as DNA, the CDR3 is TGCGCCAGCAGCGTTAACACCGGGGAGCTGTTTTTT. This sequence encodes CASSVNTGELFF. The V gene is TRBV5-1, the J gene TRBJ2-2; D uncertain. V was cut by 4 bases and J by 2 bases, with 3 bases left in between. This CDR3 is built from 12 residues. Germline V gene lookup returns CDR1 SGHRS and CDR2 YFSETQ.

To note about this clone: This sample includes further DNA sequences coding for the same CDR3. The chain has TRBV19 and TRBJ2-7; the match to TRBD1 covers 9 bases. Germline assignment: CDR1 LNHDA and CDR2 SQIVND (reference sequence). The CDR3 length is 14 residues. The junction had 5 bases not matched to a gene; V was cut back by 5 bases and J by 3 bases. The CDR3 spells CASSPGQGGYEQYF. The CDR3, as DNA: TGTGCCAGTAGTCCGGGACAGGGTGGCTACGAGCAGTACTTC.

V gene TRBV28 combines with J gene TRBJ1-1; TRBD1 agrees at 9 bases. Germline CDR1 is MDHEN and CDR2 is SYDVKM. The CDR3 loop spans 15 amino acids. J was trimmed by 6 bases and V by 5 bases; bases with no gene match: 10. The CDR3 sequence: CASSPHRGRGAEAFF. The CDR3 DNA reads as TGTGCCAGCAGTCCACACAGGGGGCGAGGGGCTGAAGCTTTCTTT.

CDR3 sequence (DNA): TGCGCCAGCAGCCGATGGGTCGATACGAGCTCCTACAATGAGCAGTTCTTC. Translating gives CASSRWVDTSSYNEQFF. The rearrangement links TRBV5-1 to TRBJ2-1; D not resolved. CDR3 length: 17 residues. V shed 4 bases and J shed 0 bases, with 17 bases lying between them. Germline V CDR1 and CDR2: SGHRS, YFSETQ.

The rearrangement joins TRBV9 to TRBJ2-3; 8 bases map to TRBD1. Looked up from germline, CDR1 is SGDLS and CDR2 is YYNGEE. The CDR3 length is 15 residues. V was clipped by 2 bases and J by 9 bases; unmatched bases: 11. CDR3 loop: CASSVATGALYTQYF. The CDR3 DNA reads as TGTGCCAGCAGCGTTGCGACAGGGGCCTTGTACACGCAGTATTTT.

The chain carries TRBV6-5 and TRBJ1-5; tentatively, D is TRBD1 (5 bases). The V end was cut by 0 bases, the J end by 4 bases, with 10 bases between. Germline V gene data show CDR1 as MNHEY and CDR2 as SVGAGI. The CDR3 extends over 15 amino acids. This CDR3 reads CASSYSPGPNQPQHF. Here the CDR3 DNA reads TGTGCCAGCAGTTACTCTCCGGGACCTAATCAGCCCCAGCATTTT.

In the case of this clone: Other DNA sequences from this sample encode an identical CDR3 as well. CDR3: CASSPTSGSYNEQFF. The CDR3, as DNA: TGCGCCAGCAGCCCGACTAGCGGGTCCTACAATGAGCAGTTCTTC. The V call is TRBV5-1, the J call TRBJ2-1; 10 bases agree with TRBD2. The V segment lost 4 bases and the J segment 1 base; nucleotides outside the gene matches: 2. Looked up from germline, CDR1 is SGHRS and CDR2 is YFSETQ. The CDR3 spans 15 residues.

The CDR3: CASSAILAPQETQYF. CDR3 nucleotides: TGTGCCAGCAGTGCCATTCTAGCGCCTCAAGAGACCCAGTACTTC. This sequence joins TRBV25-1 and TRBJ2-5; D perhaps matches TRBD2 (6 bases). Trimming took 4 bases from V and 2 from J, leaving 14 bases between them. The CDR3 is 15 amino acids. Germline-derived CDR1 and CDR2 are MGHDK and SYGVNS.

V gene TRBV28 combines with J gene TRBJ2-2; no clear D. This CDR3 region has 16 residues. V was shortened by 2 bases and J by 1 base, with 11 bases between the two germline ends. Germline V gene lookup returns CDR1 MDHEN and CDR2 SYDVKM. The CDR3 DNA reads as TGTGCCAGCAGTTTAACCCTACGGAGGAACACCGGGGAGCTGTTTTTT. This gives the protein CASSLTLRRNTGELFF.

In its sample, this clone was seen once. The chain joins TRBV6-1 to TRBJ2-7; D uncertain. Germline V gene lookup returns CDR1 MNHNS and CDR2 SASEGT. The CDR3 consists of 14 residues. V gave up 2 bases and J gave up 1 base, with 9 bases separating them. The CDR3 loop is CASSEYSRSYEQYF. CDR3 DNA sequence: TGTGCCAGCAGTGAATATTCGAGATCCTACGAGCAGTACTTC.